One and the same sample provided the 30 T cell receptor beta chains below, sequenced in a study of blood T cell repertoires in COVID-19. Clones were read by immunoSEQ multiplex PCR, and TCRdb kept only the in-frame ones, dropping some. The sample consists of 34,000 or so clones, over 90% of them appearing once. Sequencing was done on a sample of peripheral blood. All receptors come from a man in his sixties with active or convalescent COVID-19.

This clone was counted only a few times. The chain recombines TRBV12-5 with TRBJ1-3; TRBD1 matches 7 bases. CDR3 length: 16 residues. Germline CDR1 is LGHNT and CDR2 is FRNRAP. V dropped 5 bases and J dropped 0; count of bases not matched to a gene: 7. Here the CDR3 DNA reads TGTGCTAGTGGTAGAATGAGGGGGCTCTCTGGAAACACCATATATTTT. It encodes CASGRMRGLSGNTIYF.

This sequence joins TRBV23-1 and TRBJ2-7; D may be TRBD2 (6 bases). TRBV23-1 is filed as an ORF, its function uncertain. V was cut by 3 bases and J by 0 bases, with 15 bases left in between. The CDR3 is made up of 16 amino acids. CDR3 coding DNA: TGCGCCAGCAGTCAGCTTAGCGGATCCAGCTCCTACGAGCAGTACTTC. This encodes CASSQLSGSSSYEQYF.

The chain has TRBV28 and TRBJ1-5; 7 bases line up with TRBD1. V was pared by 5 bases and J by 3 bases, with 10 bases of the junction left unmatched. The CDR3 length is 16 residues. The germline V gene encodes CDR1 MDHEN and CDR2 SYDVKM. The CDR3 sequence is CASSGLRDSYNQPQHF. CDR3 DNA: TGTGCCAGCAGTGGTCTCCGGGACAGCTACAATCAGCCCCAGCATTTT.

This chain links TRBV27 with TRBJ2-3, with TRBD1 identical over 8 bases. In germline, CDR1 is MNHEY, CDR2 SMNVEV (reference sequence). V was pared by 3 bases and J by 5 bases, with 7 bases of the junction left unmatched. The CDR3 runs to 15 residues. CDR3 region: CASSFGQGARDTQYF. CDR3 DNA sequence: TGTGCCAGCAGTTTCGGTCAGGGGGCGAGAGATACGCAGTATTTT.

The chain combines TRBV6-2 or TRBV6-3 with TRBJ2-3; D not certain. In germline, CDR1 is MNHEY, CDR2 SVGEGT. CDR3 length: 16 amino acids. Trimming took off 2 bases at V and 1 base at J, with 13 bases between the two ends. CDR3 sequence: CASSYPTGRGTDTQYF. The CDR3 bases are TGTGCCAGCAGTTACCCAACCGGTCGGGGCACAGATACGCAGTATTTT.

The chain combines TRBV5-6 with TRBJ2-5, with D tentatively TRBD2 (7 bases). The CDR3 is 15 amino acids. CDR1 and CDR2 from the germline V gene are SGHDT and YYEEEE. Trimming removed 3 bases at V and 4 bases at J, with 16 bases between. CDR3 protein: CASSSPREGGETQYF. The CDR3 DNA follows: TGTGCCAGCAGCTCACCGAGGGAGGGGGGAGAGACCCAGTACTTC.

The chain is built from TRBV10-3 and TRBJ2-5; D may be TRBD1 (6 bases). V lost 3 bases and J lost 1, with 6 bases in between. This CDR3 comprises 13 residues. CDR1 and CDR2 (germline): ENHRY, SYGVKD. The CDR3 sequence: CAISEQGQETQYF. CDR3 bases: TGTGCCATCAGTGAACAGGGCCAAGAGACCCAGTACTTC.

This chain connects TRBV10-1 to TRBJ1-1; no clear D gene. V was shortened by 3 bases and J by 6 bases, with 14 bases between the two germline ends. This CDR3 has 14 amino acids. The germline V gene has CDR1 WNHNN and CDR2 SYGVQD (reference sequence). CDR3 DNA: TGCGCCAGCAGTGACCGCACCGGGAGGGCTGAAGCTTTCTTT. Its protein product is CASSDRTGRAEAFF.

The gene calls are TRBV9 and TRBJ1-3, with TRBD1 matching over 7 bases. The CDR3 spans 16 residues. The V gene end was trimmed by 0 bases and the J gene end by 2 bases; junction bases not matched to a gene: 5. CDR1 SGDLS and CDR2 YYNGEE come from the germline V gene. CDR3 DNA sequence: TGTGCCAGCAGCGTAGGAGGGGGACAGACTGGAAACACCATATATTTT. Its translation: CASSVGGGQTGNTIYF.

This clone occurred once. The chain recombines TRBV7-2 with TRBJ2-3; 11 bases agree with TRBD2. The length of the CDR3 is 15 residues. The V gene end was trimmed by 5 bases and the J gene end by 7 bases; junction bases not matched to a gene: 8. The germline CDR1 and CDR2 sequences are SGHTA and FQGNSA. The CDR3 DNA reads as TGTGCCAGCAGCCCGCTAGCGGGAGGATGGAATACGCAGTATTTT. Translation gives CASSPLAGGWNTQYF.

V gene TRBV2 combines with J gene TRBJ2-7; 8 bases are a match to TRBD2. The V segment lost 7 bases and the J segment 5 bases; nucleotides outside the gene matches: 10. The germline V gene encodes CDR1 SNHLY and CDR2 FYNNEI. The length of the CDR3 is 14 residues. Written as DNA, the CDR3 is TGTGCCAGCATCAACCCCGGGACTAGTAACGAGCAGTACTTC. Amino acids: CASINPGTSNEQYF.

The chain couples TRBV6-5 to TRBJ1-2; 9 nucleotides align to TRBD1. V trimming: 9 bases; J trimming: 2 bases; junction bases outside the gene matches: 10. The CDR3 loop spans 15 amino acids. The V gene's germline CDR1 is MNHEY and CDR2 SVGAGI. The CDR3 protein is CASRQGGVRNYGYTF. CDR3 coding DNA: TGTGCCAGTCGACAGGGGGGAGTCCGCAACTATGGCTACACCTTC.

This clone was detected once. The rearrangement joins TRBV3-1 (or the pseudogene TRBV3-2) to TRBJ1-1, with TRBD1 matching 8 bases. Germline loops: CDR1 LGHDT, CDR2 YNNKEL (reference sequence). V was pared by 4 bases and J by 6 bases, with 4 bases of the junction left unmatched. The CDR3 is 13 residues long. The CDR3, as DNA: TGTGCCAGCAGCCCGACAGGGGTGTCTGAAGCTTTCTTT. This encodes CASSPTGVSEAFF.

J is TRBJ1-1 and V is TRBV18, with TRBD1 identical over 7 bases. The CDR3 has 14 amino acids. The germline V gene has CDR1 KGHSH and CDR2 LQKENI. Losses at the gene ends were 4 bases for V and 4 bases for J; bases not matched to a gene: 6. CDR3 amino acids: CASSQGQAGTEAFF. The CDR3 nucleotides are TGTGCCAGCTCACAAGGACAGGCAGGCACTGAAGCTTTCTTT.

The rearrangement uses TRBV29-1 and TRBJ1-3; D is perhaps TRBD1 (6 bases). Germline CDR1 is SQVTM and CDR2 is ANQGSEA. The length of the CDR3 is 14 residues. Trimming stripped 5 bases from V and 1 base from J, with 12 bases between. CDR3 sequence reads: CSVRRTGSGNTIYF. The CDR3 coding sequence is TGCAGCGTTAGAAGAACAGGGTCTGGAAACACCATATATTTT.

The chain combines TRBV19 with TRBJ1-5, with TRBD1 identical over 9 bases. Germline-derived CDR1 and CDR2 are LNHDA and SQIVND (reference sequence). The CDR3 runs to 15 residues. V was clipped by 7 bases and J by 10 bases; unmatched bases: 14. The CDR3 sequence: CASTPRQGERKPQHF. CDR3 nucleotide sequence: TGTGCCAGTACCCCGAGACAGGGGGAAAGGAAACCCCAGCATTTT.

The chain couples TRBV5-1 to TRBJ1-1; TRBD1 agrees at 10 bases. The germline CDR1 and CDR2 sequences are SGHRS and YFSETQ. J was trimmed by 8 bases and V by 4 bases; bases with no gene match: 14. The CDR3 consists of 16 residues. The CDR3 sequence is CASSTRQGAVNGEAFF. In DNA form, the CDR3 reads TGCGCCAGCAGCACTCGACAGGGGGCTGTTAACGGCGAAGCTTTCTTT. The full variable domain, with the rest looked up from reference TRBV5-1 and TRBJ1-1, is KAGVTQTPRYLIKTRGQQVTLSCSPISGHRSVSWYQQTPGQGLQFLFEYFSETQRNKGNFPGRFSGRQFSNSRSEMNVSTLELGDSALYLCASSTRQGAVNGEAFFGQGTRLTVV.

The chain combines TRBV23-1 with TRBJ2-7; TRBD2 matches at 7 bases. TRBV23-1 is an open reading frame whose function is uncertain. V gave up 6 bases and J gave up 0 bases; unmatched junction bases: 8. This CDR3 is built from 15 residues. The CDR3 nucleotides are TGCGCCAGCAGCCCCTTCAGCGGGACCTCCTACGAGCAGTACTTC. Translating it yields CASSPFSGTSYEQYF.

The chain is built from TRBV19 and TRBJ2-3, with 8 bases lining up with TRBD2. The CDR3 covers 15 residues. With 3 bases clipped from V and 5 bases from J, the junction kept 7 bases outside the gene matches. From germline, CDR1 is LNHDA and CDR2 SQIVND (reference sequence). CDR3 residues: CASSIDGGALDTQYF. The CDR3 bases are TGTGCCAGTAGTATTGACGGGGGGGCCCTAGATACGCAGTATTTT.

The chain joins TRBV12-3 or TRBV12-4 to TRBJ1-2; D is possibly TRBD1 (6 bases). Between the trimmed V and J ends, which lost 5 bases and 3 bases, there was a span of 10 bases. This CDR3 region has 13 residues. In DNA, the CDR3 is TGTGCCAGCAGTCCCGCAGGGGACTATGGCTACACCTTC. It encodes CASSPAGDYGYTF.

This clone was seen once. The chain links TRBV14 to TRBJ1-2; 8 nucleotides agree with TRBD1. Germline lookup yields CDR1 SGHDN and CDR2 FVKESK. The CDR3 runs to 14 residues. V trimming: 1 base; J trimming: 4 bases; junction bases outside the gene matches: 2. CDR3 in amino acids: CASSQADRVYGYTF. In DNA, the CDR3 is TGTGCCAGCAGCCAAGCGGACAGGGTCTATGGCTACACCTTC.

The chain links TRBV30 to TRBJ1-5; TRBD1 aligns across 8 bases. The CDR3 contains 14 residues. The junction had 5 bases not matched to a gene; V was cut back by 7 bases and J by 0 bases. Per germline, CDR1 GTSNPN and CDR2 SVGIG (reference sequence). The CDR3 reads CAFDRGYSNQPQHF. DNA for the CDR3: TGTGCCTTCGACAGGGGATATAGCAATCAGCCCCAGCATTTT.

The CDR3 nucleotides read TGTGCCAGCAGTTTATCTCCCAACTCCTACGAGCAGTACTTC. It specifies CASSLSPNSYEQYF. V is TRBV27 and J is TRBJ2-7; D unclear. The CDR3 totals 14 residues. Germline V CDR1 and CDR2: MNHEY, SMNVEV (reference sequence). V was trimmed by 0 bases and J by 0 bases, leaving 6 bases between them.

The rearrangement links TRBV18 to TRBJ1-1, with TRBD1 matching 8 bases. CDR3 length equals 14 residues. Germline trimming cut 4 bases from V and 7 bases from J; bases unmatched to any gene: 8. Germline V lookup: CDR1 KGHSH, CDR2 LQKENI. As DNA, the CDR3 is TGTGCCAGCTCACTTACGGGTACAGGGGGTGAAGCTTTCTTT. Translating gives CASSLTGTGGEAFF. The whole variable domain, filled in from reference TRBV18 and TRBJ1-1, reads NAGVMQNPRHLVRRRGQEARLRCSPMKGHSHVYWYRQLPEEGLKFMVYLQKENIIDESGMPKERFSAEFPKEGPSILRIQQVVRGDSAAYFCASSLTGTGGEAFFGQGTRLTVV.

The CDR3: CASSVASGLAGGPGNEQFF. The CDR3 DNA reads TGTGCCAGCAGCGTAGCATCAGGACTAGCGGGGGGGCCGGGCAATGAGCAGTTCTTC. The V gene is TRBV9, the J gene TRBJ2-1, with TRBD2 identical over 15 bases. CDR3 length equals 19 residues. V gave up 0 bases and J gave up 6 bases; unmatched junction bases: 10. The germline V gene has CDR1 SGDLS and CDR2 YYNGEE.

The chain carries TRBV10-3 and TRBJ1-1; D unclear. Germline values: CDR1 ENHRY, CDR2 SYGVKD. V gave up 3 bases and J gave up 1 base, with 9 bases separating them. The CDR3 has 14 amino acids. The CDR3 reads CAISEQYRNTEAFF. The CDR3 DNA is TGTGCCATCAGTGAACAGTACAGGAACACTGAAGCTTTCTTT.

The chain joins TRBV7-2 to TRBJ1-5; possible D gene TRBD1, 6 bases. The germline gives CDR1 SGHTA, CDR2 FQGNSA. Deletions cut 5 bases from V and 6 bases from J, with 8 bases between. The CDR3 is 12 residues long. DNA of the CDR3: TGTGCCAGCAGCGCCAGGGGTCAGCCCCAGCATTTT. Its protein is CASSARGQPQHF.

In its sample, this clone was seen once. V and J are TRBV3-1 (or the pseudogene TRBV3-2) and TRBJ2-3, with 11 nucleotides matching TRBD2. From germline, CDR1 is LGHDT and CDR2 YNNKEL (reference sequence). The CDR3 is made up of 16 amino acids. V was pared by 3 bases and J by 6 bases, with 8 bases of the junction left unmatched. The CDR3 sequence: CASSHQRLAGFDTQYF. In DNA form, the CDR3 reads TGTGCCAGCAGCCATCAAAGACTAGCGGGGTTCGATACGCAGTATTTT.

The chain combines TRBV5-4 with TRBJ2-1; 8 nucleotides agree with TRBD1. The CDR3 sequence is 16 residues long. Germline loops: CDR1 SGHNT, CDR2 YYREEE (reference sequence). Germline trimming cut 4 bases from V and 3 bases from J; bases unmatched to any gene: 9. The CDR3 reads CASSTGGLNFYNEQFF. The CDR3 DNA is TGTGCCAGCAGCACAGGGGGACTTAATTTCTACAATGAGCAGTTCTTC.

The chain is built from TRBV5-8 and TRBJ1-2; 8 bases fit TRBD1. CDR1 and CDR2 from the germline V gene are SGHTS and YDEGEE. After removal of 1 base from V and 3 bases from J, the junction contained 5 bases not matched to a gene. The CDR3 contains 15 residues. The CDR3 nucleotides are TGTGCCAGCAGCTTGCGGCAGGGGGCTTACTATGGCTACACCTTC. Translated, it gives CASSLRQGAYYGYTF.